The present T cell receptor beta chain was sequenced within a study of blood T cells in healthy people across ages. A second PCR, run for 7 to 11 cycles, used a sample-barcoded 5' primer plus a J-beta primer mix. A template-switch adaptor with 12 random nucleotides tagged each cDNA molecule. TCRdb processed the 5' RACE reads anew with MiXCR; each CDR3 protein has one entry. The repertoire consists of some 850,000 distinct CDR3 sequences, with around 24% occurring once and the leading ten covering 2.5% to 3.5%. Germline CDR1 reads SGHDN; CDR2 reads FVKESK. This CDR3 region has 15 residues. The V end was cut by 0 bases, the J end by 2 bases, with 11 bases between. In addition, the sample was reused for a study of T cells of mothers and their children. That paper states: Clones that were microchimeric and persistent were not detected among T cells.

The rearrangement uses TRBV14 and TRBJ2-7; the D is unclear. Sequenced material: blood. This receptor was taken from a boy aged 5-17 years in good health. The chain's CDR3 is CASSQDGNIPYEQYF. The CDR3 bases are TGTGCCAGCAGCCAAGATGGGAATATCCCCTACGAGCAGTACTTC.